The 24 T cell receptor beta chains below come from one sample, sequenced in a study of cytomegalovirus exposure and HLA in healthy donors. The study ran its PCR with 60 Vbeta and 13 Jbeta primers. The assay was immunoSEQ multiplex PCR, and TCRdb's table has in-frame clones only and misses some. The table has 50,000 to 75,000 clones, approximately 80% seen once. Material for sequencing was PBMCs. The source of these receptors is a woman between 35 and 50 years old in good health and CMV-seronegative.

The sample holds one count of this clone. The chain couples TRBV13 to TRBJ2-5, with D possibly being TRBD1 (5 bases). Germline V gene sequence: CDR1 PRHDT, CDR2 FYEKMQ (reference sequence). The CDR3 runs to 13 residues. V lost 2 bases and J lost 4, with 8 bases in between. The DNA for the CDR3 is TGTGCCAGCAGCTTAAGGGGTGGAGAGACCCAGTACTTC. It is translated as CASSLRGGETQYF.

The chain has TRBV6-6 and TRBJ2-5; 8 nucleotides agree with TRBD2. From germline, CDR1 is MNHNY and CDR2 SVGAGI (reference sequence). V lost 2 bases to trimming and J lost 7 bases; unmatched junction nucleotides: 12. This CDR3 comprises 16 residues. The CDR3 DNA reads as TGTGCCAGCAGTTACCCCGAGGCCGGGGGGGCCGGGACCCAGTACTTC. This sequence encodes CASSYPEAGGAGTQYF.

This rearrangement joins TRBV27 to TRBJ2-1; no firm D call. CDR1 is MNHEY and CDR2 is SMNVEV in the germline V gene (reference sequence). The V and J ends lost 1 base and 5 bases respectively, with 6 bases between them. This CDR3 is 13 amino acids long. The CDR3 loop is CASSLYGDNEQFF. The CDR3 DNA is TGTGCCAGCAGTTTATACGGAGACAATGAGCAGTTCTTC.

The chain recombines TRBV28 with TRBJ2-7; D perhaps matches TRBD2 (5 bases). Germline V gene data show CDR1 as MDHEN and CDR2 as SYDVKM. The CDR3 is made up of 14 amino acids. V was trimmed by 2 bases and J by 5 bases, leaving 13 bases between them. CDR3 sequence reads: CASSLRASLHEQYF. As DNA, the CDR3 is TGTGCCAGCAGTTTACGGGCTAGCTTACACGAGCAGTACTTC.

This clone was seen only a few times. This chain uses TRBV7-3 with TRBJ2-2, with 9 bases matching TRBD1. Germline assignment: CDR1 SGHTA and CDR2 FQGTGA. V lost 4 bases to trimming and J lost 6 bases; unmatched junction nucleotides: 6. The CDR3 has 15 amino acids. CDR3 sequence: CASSYTGQGAGELFF. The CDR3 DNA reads TGTGCCAGCAGCTACACGGGACAGGGCGCCGGGGAGCTGTTTTTT. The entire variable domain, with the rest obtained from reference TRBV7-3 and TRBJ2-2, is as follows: GAGVSQTPSNKVTEKGKYVELRCDPISGHTALYWYRQSLGQGPEFLIYFQGTGAADDSGLPNDRFFAVRPEGSVSTLKIQRTERGDSAVYLCASSYTGQGAGELFFGEGSRLTVL.

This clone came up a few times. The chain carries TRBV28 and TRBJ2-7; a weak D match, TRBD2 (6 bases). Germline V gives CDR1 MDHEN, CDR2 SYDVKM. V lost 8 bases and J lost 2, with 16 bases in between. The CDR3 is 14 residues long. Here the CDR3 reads CASLVAGPPYEQYF. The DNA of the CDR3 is TGTGCCAGCCTTGTCGCGGGGCCCCCCTACGAGCAGTACTTC.

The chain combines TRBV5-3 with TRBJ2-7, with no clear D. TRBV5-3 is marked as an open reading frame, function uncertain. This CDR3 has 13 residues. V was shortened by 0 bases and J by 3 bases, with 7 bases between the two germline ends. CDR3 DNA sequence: TGTGCCAGAAGCTTGGGTCAGATCTACGAGCAGTACTTC. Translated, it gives CARSLGQIYEQYF.

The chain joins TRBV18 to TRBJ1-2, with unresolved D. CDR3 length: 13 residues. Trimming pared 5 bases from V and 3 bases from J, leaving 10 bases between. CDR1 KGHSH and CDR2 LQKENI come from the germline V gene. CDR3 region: CASSSGVDYGYTF. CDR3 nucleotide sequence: TGTGCCAGCTCATCCGGGGTTGACTATGGCTACACCTTC.

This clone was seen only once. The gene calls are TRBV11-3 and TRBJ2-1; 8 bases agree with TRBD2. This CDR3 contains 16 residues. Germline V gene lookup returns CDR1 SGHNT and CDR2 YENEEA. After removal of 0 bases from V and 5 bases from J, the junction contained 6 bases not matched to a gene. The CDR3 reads CASSLESGSRNNEQFF. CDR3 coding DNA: TGTGCCAGCAGCTTAGAAAGCGGGAGCAGGAACAATGAGCAGTTCTTC.

In nucleotides, the CDR3 is TGTGCCAGCAGTTACAGGGCCCCTCAGGGGACTGAAGCTTTCTTT. Translated, it gives CASSYRAPQGTEAFF. V gene TRBV6-5 combines with J gene TRBJ1-1, with TRBD1 as a possible D gene (6 bases). The CDR3 sequence is 15 residues long. The germline V and J ends were trimmed by 2 bases and 5 bases, with 15 bases remaining between them. CDR1 is MNHEY, CDR2 SVGAGI, per germline.

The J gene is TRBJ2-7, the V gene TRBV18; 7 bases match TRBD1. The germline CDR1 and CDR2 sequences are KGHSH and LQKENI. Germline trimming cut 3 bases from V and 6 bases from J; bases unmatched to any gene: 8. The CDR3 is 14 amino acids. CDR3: CASSPGTATSEQYF. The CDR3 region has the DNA TGTGCCAGCTCACCTGGGACAGCCACTTCCGAGCAGTACTTC.

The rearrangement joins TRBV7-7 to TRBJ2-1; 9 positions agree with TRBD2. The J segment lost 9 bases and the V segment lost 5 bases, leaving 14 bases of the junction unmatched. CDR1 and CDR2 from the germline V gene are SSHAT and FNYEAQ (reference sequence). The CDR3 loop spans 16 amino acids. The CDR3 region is CASSAPGLALTIEQFF. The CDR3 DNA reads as TGTGCCAGCAGCGCGCCGGGACTAGCCCTTACAATTGAGCAGTTCTTC.

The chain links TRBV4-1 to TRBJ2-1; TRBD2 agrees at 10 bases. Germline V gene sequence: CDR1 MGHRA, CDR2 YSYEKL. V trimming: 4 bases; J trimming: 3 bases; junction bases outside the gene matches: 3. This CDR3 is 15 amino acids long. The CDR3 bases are TGCGCCAGCAGCCTAGGACTAGCGGACTACAATGAGCAGTTCTTC. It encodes CASSLGLADYNEQFF.

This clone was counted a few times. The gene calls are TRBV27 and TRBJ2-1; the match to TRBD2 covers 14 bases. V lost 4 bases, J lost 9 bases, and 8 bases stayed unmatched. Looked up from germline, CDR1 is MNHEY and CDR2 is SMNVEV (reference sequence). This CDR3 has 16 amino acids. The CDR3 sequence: CASSWGLAGVGGEQFF. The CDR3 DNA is TGTGCCAGCAGTTGGGGACTAGCGGGAGTCGGCGGTGAGCAGTTCTTC.

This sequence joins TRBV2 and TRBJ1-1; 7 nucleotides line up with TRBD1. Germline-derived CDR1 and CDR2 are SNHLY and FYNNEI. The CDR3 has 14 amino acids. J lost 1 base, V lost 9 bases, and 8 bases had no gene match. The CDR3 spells CASISRDRNTEAFF. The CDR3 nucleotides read TGTGCCAGTATATCCCGGGACAGGAACACTGAAGCTTTCTTT.

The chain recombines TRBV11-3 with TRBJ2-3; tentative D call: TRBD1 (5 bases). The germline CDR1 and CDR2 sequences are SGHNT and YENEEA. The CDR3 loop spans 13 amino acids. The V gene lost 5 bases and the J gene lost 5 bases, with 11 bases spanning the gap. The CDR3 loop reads CASSPPGLDTQYF. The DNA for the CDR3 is TGTGCCAGCAGCCCCCCAGGGCTAGATACGCAGTATTTT.

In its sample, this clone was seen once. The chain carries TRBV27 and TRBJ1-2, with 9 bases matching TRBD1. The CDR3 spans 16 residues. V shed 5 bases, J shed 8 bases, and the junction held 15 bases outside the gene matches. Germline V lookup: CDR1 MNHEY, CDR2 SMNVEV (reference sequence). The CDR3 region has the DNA TGTGCCAGCAGTCCCCGCCCTGGACAGGGGATAGGAGGCTACACCTTC. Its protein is CASSPRPGQGIGGYTF.

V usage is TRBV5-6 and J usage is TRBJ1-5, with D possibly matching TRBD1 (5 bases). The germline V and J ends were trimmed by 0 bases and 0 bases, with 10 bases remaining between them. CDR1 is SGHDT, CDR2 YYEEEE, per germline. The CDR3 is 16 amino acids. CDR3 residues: CASSLGGTSSNQPQHF. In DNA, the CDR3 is TGTGCCAGCAGCTTGGGAGGGACTTCTAGCAATCAGCCCCAGCATTTT.

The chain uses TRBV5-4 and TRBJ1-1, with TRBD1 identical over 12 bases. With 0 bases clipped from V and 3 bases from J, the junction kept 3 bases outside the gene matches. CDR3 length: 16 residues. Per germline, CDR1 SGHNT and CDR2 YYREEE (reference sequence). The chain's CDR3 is CASSLGGQGAHTEAFF. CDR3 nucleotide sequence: TGTGCCAGCAGCTTGGGGGGACAGGGGGCTCACACTGAAGCTTTCTTT.

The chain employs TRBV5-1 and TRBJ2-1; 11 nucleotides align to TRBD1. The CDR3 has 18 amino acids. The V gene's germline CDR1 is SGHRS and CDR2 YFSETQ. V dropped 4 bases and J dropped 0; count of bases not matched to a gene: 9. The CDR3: CASSQGQGAVGSYNEQFF. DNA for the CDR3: TGCGCCAGCAGCCAAGGACAGGGGGCTGTGGGCTCCTACAATGAGCAGTTCTTC.

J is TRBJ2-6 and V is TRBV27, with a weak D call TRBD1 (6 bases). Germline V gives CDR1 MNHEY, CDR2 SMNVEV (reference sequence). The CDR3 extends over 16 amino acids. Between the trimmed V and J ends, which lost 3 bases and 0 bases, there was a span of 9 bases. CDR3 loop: CASSLQGSSGANVLTF. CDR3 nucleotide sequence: TGTGCCAGCAGTTTGCAGGGGAGCTCTGGGGCCAACGTCCTGACTTTC.

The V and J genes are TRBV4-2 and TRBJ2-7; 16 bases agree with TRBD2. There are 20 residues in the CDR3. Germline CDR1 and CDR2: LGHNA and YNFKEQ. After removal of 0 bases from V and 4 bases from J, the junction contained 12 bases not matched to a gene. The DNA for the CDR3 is TGTGCCAGCAGCCAAGAAACTGTGGGACTAGCGGGAGGGACCGGGTACGAGCAGTACTTC. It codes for CASSQETVGLAGGTGYEQYF.

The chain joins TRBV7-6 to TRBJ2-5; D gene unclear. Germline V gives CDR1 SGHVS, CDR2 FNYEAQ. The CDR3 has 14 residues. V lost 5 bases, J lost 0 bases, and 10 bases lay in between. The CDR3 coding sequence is TGTGCCAGCAGCAATTGGCTCAACCAAGAGACCCAGTACTTC. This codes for CASSNWLNQETQYF.

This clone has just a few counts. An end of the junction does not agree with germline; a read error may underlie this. In DNA form, the CDR3 reads TGTGCCAGCAGGGAAGGCGGGCAACCCGAGTGGGTAGATACGCAGTATTTT. Residues: CASREGGQPEWVDTQYF. The chain combines TRBV2 with TRBJ2-3; TRBD2 is a possible D gene (5 bases). CDR1 is SNHLY, CDR2 FYNNEI, per germline. The CDR3 covers 17 residues.